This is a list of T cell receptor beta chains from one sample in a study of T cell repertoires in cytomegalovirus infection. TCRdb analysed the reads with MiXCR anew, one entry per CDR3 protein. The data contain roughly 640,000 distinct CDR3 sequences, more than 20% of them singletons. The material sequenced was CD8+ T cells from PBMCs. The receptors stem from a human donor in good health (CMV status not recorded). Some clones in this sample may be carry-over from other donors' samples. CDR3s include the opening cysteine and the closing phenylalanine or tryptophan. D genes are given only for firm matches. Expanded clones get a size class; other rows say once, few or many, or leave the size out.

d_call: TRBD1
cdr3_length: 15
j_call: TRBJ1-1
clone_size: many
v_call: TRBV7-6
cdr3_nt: TGTGCCAGCAGCTGGCGACAGGGGGAGAACACTGAAGCTTTCTTT
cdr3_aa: CASSWRQGENTEAFF

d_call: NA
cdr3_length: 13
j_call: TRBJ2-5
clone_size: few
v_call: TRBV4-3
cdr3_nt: TGCGCCAGCAGCCAAGGACCAACTGTCACCCAGTACTTC
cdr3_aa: CASSQGPTVTQYF

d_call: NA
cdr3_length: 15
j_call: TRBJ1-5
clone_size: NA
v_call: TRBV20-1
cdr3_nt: TGCAGTGCTAGAGATATAGGAGAGGGCAATCAGCCCCAGCATTTT
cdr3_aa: CSARDIGEGNQPQHF

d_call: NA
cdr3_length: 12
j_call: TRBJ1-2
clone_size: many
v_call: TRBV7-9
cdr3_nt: TGTGCCAGCAACACAGGGTCCCATGGCTACACCTTC
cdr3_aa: CASNTGSHGYTF

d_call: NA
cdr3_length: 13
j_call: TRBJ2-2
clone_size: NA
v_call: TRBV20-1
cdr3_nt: TGCAGTGCTTACTCACGGAACACCGGGGAGCTGTTTTTT
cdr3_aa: CSAYSRNTGELFF

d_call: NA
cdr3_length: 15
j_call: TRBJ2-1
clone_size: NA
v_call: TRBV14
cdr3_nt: TGTGCCAGCAGCCACGGGGACGGCCGCGACAATGAGCAGTTCTTC
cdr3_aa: CASSHGDGRDNEQFF

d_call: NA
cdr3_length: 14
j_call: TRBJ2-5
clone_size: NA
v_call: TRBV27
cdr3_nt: TGTGCCAGCAGTTTAAGGGGGGGGCTGGAGACCCAGTACTTC
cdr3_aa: CASSLRGGLETQYF

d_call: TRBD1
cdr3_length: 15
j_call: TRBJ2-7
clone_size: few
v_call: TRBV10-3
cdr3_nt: TGTGCCATCCTGCTTCGGGACAGGGATAATTACGAGCAGTACTTC
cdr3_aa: CAILLRDRDNYEQYF

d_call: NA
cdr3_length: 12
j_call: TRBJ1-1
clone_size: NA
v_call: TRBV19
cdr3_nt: TGTGCCAGTAATCAAATGAACACTGAAGCTTTCTTT
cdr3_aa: CASNQMNTEAFF

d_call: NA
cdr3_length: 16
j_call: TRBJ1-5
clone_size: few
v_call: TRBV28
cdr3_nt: TGTGCCAGCAGTTTTCAAGTTTTCGATAGCAATCAGCCCCAGCATTTT
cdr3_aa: CASSFQVFDSNQPQHF

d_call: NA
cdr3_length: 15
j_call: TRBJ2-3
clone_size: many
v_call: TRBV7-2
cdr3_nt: TGTGCCAGCAGCCGGACAGTTAGAACGACAGATACGCAGTATTTT
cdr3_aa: CASSRTVRTTDTQYF

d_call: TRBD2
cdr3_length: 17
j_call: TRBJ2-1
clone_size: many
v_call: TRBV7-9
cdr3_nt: TGTGCCAGCAGCGGGGCGAGCGGGGGGAGCTCCTACAATGAGCAGTTCTTC
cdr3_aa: CASSGASGGSSYNEQFF

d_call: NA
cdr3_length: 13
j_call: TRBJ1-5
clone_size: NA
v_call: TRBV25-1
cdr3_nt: TGTGCCAGCAGTGTAGGAGGGGCTCAGCCCCAGCATTTT
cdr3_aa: CASSVGGAQPQHF

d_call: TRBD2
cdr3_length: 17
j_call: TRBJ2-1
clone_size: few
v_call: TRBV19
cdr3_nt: TGTGCCACCGCAATAGGAGCGGGGGAACTTTTCTACAATGAGCAGTTCTTC
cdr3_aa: CATAIGAGELFYNEQFF

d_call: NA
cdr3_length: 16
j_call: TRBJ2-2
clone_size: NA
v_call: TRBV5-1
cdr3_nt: TGCGCCAGCAGCTTGGGACAAGGACAGAACACCGGGGAGCTGTTTTTT
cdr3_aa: CASSLGQGQNTGELFF

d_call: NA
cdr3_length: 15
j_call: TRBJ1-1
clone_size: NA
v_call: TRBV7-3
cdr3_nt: TGTGCCAGCAGCGCGCAACATAACATGAACACTGAAGCTTTCTTT
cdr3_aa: CASSAQHNMNTEAFF

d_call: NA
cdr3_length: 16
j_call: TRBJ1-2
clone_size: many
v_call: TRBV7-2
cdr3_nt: TGTGCCAGCAGCTCGCTGCCAAGACAGGCCAACTATGGCTACACCTTC
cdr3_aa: CASSSLPRQANYGYTF